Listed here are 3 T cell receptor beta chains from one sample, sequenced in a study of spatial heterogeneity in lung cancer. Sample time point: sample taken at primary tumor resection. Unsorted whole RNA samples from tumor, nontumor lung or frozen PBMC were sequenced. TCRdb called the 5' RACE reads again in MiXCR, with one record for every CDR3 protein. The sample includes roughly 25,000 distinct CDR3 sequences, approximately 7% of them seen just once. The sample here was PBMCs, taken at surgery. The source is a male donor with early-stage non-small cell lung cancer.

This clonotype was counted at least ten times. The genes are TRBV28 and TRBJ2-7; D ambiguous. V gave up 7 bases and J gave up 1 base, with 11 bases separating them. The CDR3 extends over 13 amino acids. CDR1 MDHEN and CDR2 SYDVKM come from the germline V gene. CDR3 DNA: TGTGCCAGCAAGGGCCCGACGTCCTACGAGCAGTACTTC. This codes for CASKGPTSYEQYF.

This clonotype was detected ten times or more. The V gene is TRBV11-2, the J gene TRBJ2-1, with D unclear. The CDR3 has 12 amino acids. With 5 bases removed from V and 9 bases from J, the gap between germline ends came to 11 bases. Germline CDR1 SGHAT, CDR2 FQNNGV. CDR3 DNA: TGTGCCAGCAGCCCTGACACAAGTGAGCAGTTCTTC. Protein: CASSPDTSEQFF.

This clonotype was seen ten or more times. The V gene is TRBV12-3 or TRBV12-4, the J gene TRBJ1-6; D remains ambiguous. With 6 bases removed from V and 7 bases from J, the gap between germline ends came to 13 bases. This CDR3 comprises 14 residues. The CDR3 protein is CASSYTAKNSPLHF. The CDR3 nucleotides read TGTGCCAGCAGCTATACCGCAAAAAATTCACCCCTCCACTTT.